This T cell receptor (beta chain) emerged from a study of CD8+CD57+ T cells in acquired aplastic anemia. Across the study: Quantities of DNA derived from sorted CD4+ and CD8+ cells averaged 3.2 ug. Study-level results: There were around 28 CD8+ CDR3 sequences that occurred in both patients and controls.

V dropped 0 bases and J dropped 2; count of bases not matched to a gene: 7. In germline, CDR1 is DFQATT, CDR2 SNEGSKA (reference sequence). This CDR3 has 17 amino acids. For CDR3 and TCR beta VDJ profiling, genomic DNA was the template used. TCRdb recomputed calls from the reads with MiXCR, one row per CDR3 protein. The data hold some 82,000 distinct CDR3 sequences, with less than 60% observed a single time. A word on this clonotype: Its target is unknown.

The receptor was derived from a human donor in good health, serving as a control. J is TRBJ2-3 and V is TRBV20-1, with 11 positions matching TRBD2. Sequencing was carried out using sorted CD4+, CD8+, or CD8+CD57+ T cells (not recorded which) from PBMCs. The CDR3 loop is CSARDSRSGRDTDTQYF. CDR3 in DNA: TGCAGTGCTAGAGACTCCCGTAGCGGGAGGGACACAGATACGCAGTATTTT.